Reported below is one T cell receptor (beta chain). V trimming: 5 bases; J trimming: 4 bases; junction bases outside the gene matches: 4. This CDR3 spans 14 amino acids. Germline CDR1 LNHDA, CDR2 SQIVND (reference sequence). The sample comes from a study of blood T cell repertoires in COVID-19. Some clones are missing from TCRdb's copy, which holds only in-frame ones; the method was immunoSEQ multiplex PCR. The table has roughly 230,000 clones, 82% seen once. Sequenced: PBMCs or T cells enriched from blood (not recorded which). The chain combines TRBV19 with TRBJ1-4, with 7 bases aligning to TRBD1. This clonotype originated in a woman in her fifties or sixties who had recovered from COVID-19. This CDR3 reads CASSPDRNNEKLFF. The CDR3 region has the DNA TGTGCCAGTAGTCCGGACAGGAATAATGAAAAACTGTTTTTT.